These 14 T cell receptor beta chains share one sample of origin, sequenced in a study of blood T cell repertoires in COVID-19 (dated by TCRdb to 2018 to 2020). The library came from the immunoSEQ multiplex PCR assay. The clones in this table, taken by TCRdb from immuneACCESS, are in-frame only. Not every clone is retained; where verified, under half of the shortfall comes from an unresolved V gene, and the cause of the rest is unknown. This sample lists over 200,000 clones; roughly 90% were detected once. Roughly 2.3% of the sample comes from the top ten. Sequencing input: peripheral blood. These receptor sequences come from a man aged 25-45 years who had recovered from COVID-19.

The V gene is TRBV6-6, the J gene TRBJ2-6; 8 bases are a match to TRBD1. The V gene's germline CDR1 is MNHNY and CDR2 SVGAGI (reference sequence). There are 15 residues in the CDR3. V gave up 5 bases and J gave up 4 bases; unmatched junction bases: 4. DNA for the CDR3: TGTGCCAGCAGTGACAGGGGAACAGGGGCCAACGTCCTGACTTTC. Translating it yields CASSDRGTGANVLTF.

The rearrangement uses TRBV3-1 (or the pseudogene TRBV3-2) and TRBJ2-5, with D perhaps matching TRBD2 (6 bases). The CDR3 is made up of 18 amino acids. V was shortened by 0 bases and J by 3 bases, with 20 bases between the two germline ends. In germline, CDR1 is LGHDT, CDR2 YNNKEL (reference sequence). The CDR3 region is CASSQDVGRTRYEETQYF. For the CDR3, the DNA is TGTGCCAGCAGCCAAGATGTGGGGAGGACGCGATACGAAGAGACCCAGTACTTC.

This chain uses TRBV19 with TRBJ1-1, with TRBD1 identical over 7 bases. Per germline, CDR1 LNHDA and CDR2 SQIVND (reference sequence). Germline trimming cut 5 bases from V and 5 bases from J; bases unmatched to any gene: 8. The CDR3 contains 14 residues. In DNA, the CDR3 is TGTGCCAGTAGTCGACAGGGACCGCAAACTGAAGCTTTCTTT. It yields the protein CASSRQGPQTEAFF.

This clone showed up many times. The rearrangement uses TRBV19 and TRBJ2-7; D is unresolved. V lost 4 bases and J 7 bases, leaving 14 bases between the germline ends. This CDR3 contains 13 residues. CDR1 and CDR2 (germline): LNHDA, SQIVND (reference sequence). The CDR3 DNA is TGTGCCAGTAGTACCTCCATCGTCGAGGAGCAGTACTTC. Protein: CASSTSIVEEQYF.

This chain's CDR3 is CASSYGQGEDYGYTF. CDR3 sequence (DNA): TGCGCCAGCAGCTACGGACAGGGGGAAGACTATGGCTACACCTTC. This rearrangement joins TRBV5-1 to TRBJ1-2; 10 positions match TRBD1. Germline trimming cut 3 bases from V and 3 bases from J; bases unmatched to any gene: 5. There are 15 residues in the CDR3. CDR1 and CDR2 (germline): SGHRS, YFSETQ.

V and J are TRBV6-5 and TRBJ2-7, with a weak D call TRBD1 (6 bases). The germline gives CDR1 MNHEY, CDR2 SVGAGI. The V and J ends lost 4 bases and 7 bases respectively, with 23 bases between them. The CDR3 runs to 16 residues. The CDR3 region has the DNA TGTGCCAGCAGTTTAACGGGACAACGAAACAGTTGGGAGCAGTACTTC. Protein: CASSLTGQRNSWEQYF.

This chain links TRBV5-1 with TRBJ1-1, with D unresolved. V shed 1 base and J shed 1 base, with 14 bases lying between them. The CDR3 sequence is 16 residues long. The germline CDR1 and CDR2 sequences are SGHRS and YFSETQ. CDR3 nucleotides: TGCGCCAGCAGCTTGAGGAGAGATCGAAGGAACACTGAAGCTTTCTTT. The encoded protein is CASSLRRDRRNTEAFF.

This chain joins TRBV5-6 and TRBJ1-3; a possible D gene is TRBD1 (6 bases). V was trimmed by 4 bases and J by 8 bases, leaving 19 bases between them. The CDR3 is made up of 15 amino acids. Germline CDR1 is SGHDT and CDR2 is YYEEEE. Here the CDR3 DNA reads TGTGCCAGCAGCCGGCGGGGGGCAGGTCTGGACACCATATATTTT. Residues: CASSRRGAGLDTIYF.

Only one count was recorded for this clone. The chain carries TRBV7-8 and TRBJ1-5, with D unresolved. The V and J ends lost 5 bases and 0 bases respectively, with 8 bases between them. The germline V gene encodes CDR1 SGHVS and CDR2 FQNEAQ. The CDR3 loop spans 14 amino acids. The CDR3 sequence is CASSPVNSNQPQHF. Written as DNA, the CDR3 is TGTGCCAGCAGCCCGGTAAATAGCAATCAGCCCCAGCATTTT.

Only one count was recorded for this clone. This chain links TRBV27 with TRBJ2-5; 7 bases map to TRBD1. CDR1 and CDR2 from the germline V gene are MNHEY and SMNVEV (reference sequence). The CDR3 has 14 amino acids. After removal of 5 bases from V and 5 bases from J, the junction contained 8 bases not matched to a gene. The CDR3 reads CASSGTTGHETQYF. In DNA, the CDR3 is TGTGCCAGCAGTGGGACGACAGGGCACGAGACCCAGTACTTC.

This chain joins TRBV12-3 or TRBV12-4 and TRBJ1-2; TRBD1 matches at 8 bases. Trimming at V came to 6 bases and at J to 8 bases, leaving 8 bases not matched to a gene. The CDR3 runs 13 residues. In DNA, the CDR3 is TGTGCCAGCAGCCGTTTGCAGGGGGCGGGCTACACCTTC. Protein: CASSRLQGAGYTF.

Here the CDR3 reads CASRPATGALGYGYTF. The CDR3 nucleotides read TGTGCCAGTAGACCCGCGACAGGGGCCTTGGGCTATGGCTACACCTTC. The chain has TRBV19 and TRBJ1-2; 8 bases fit TRBD1. Germline CDR1 and CDR2: LNHDA and SQIVND (reference sequence). The CDR3 contains 16 residues. V lost 6 bases, J lost 4 bases, and 13 bases stayed unmatched.

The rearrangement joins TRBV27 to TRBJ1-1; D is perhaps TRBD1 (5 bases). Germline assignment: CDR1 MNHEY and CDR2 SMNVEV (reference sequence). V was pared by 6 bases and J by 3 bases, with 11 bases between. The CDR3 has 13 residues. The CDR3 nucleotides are TGTGCCAGCAGGACTCGGGGGGACACTGAAGCTTTCTTT. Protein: CASRTRGDTEAFF.

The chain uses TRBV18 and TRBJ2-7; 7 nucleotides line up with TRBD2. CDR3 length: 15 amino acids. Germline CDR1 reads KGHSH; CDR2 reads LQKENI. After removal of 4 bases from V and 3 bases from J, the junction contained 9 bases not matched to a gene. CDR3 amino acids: CASSQGREAVYEQYF. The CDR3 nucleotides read TGTGCCAGCTCACAGGGGAGGGAGGCCGTCTACGAGCAGTACTTC.